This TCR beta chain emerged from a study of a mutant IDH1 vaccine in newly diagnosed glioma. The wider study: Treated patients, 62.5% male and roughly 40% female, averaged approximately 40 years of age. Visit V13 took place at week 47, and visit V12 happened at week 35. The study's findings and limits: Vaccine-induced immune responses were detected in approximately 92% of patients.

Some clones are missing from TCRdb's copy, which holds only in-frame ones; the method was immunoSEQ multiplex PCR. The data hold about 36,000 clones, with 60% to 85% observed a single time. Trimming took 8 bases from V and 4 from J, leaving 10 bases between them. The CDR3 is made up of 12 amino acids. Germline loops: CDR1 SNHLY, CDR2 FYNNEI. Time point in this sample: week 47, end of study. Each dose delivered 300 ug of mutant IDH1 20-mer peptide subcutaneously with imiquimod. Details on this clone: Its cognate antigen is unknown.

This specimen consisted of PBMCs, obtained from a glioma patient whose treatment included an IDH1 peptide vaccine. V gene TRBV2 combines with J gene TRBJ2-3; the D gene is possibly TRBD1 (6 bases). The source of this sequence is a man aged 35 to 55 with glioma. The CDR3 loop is CASEQGADTQYF. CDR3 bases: TGTGCCAGCGAACAGGGTGCAGATACGCAGTATTTT.